This T cell receptor (beta chain) was identified during a study of human T cells and chemical hapten exposure. Study results and limitations: Sensitizing with DPC caused no change in TCRs above 1 in 1000 frequency.

The germline gives CDR1 SGHRS, CDR2 YFSETQ. The CDR3 runs to 11 residues. Trimming removed 5 bases at V and 4 bases at J, with 7 bases between. A single record per CDR3 protein comes from TCRdb applying MiXCR to the RACE reads. The sample yields some 90,000 distinct CDR3 sequences, over 10% seen once. Time point noted: patch test 2, 6 weeks after DPC sensitization. Treatment in this sample: therapeutic diphenylcyclopropenone sensitization with weekly scalp DPC. This clonotype was detected only a few times. The antigen is undetermined. This sample comprised whole blood, obtained in connection with sensitization to the hapten diphenylcyclopropenone (DPC). The TCR sequence derives from a woman in her thirties or forties with alopecia areata. Some clones in this sample may be carry-over from other donors' samples. The chain has TRBV5-1 and TRBJ2-7; a weak D match, TRBD1 (6 bases). The CDR3 protein is CASRQGYEQYF. The CDR3 nucleotides are TGCGCCAGCAGACAGGGATACGAGCAGTACTTC.